Below, 12 T cell receptor beta chains from the same sample are listed, as sequenced in a study of PD-L1 blockade in urothelial cancer. Time point defined: peripheral blood 6 weeks after treatment start. TCRdb's copy holds only in-frame clones and misses some; the assay was immunoSEQ multiplex PCR. The sample includes some 51,000 clones, 85% to 90% of them seen just once. The sequencing used PBMCs, collected around atezolizumab (anti-PD-L1) treatment. These receptors were obtained from a man aged 60 to 69 with urothelial cancer.

The chain couples TRBV7-2 to TRBJ1-1; D possibly corresponds to TRBD1 (6 bases). Germline lookup yields CDR1 SGHTA and CDR2 FQGNSA. The CDR3 extends over 15 amino acids. V was shortened by 1 base and J by 4 bases, with 13 bases between the two germline ends. This chain's CDR3 is CASSLEQGRPTEAFF. The CDR3 nucleotides read TGTGCCAGCAGCTTAGAACAGGGCAGACCCACTGAAGCTTTCTTT.

The chain carries TRBV2 and TRBJ1-2; 8 bases agree with TRBD1. This CDR3 is 12 amino acids long. From germline, CDR1 is SNHLY and CDR2 FYNNEI. V lost 9 bases and J lost 7; bases outside the gene matches: 7. The CDR3 region has the DNA TGTGCCAGGACAGGGGACTGGGGTGGCTACACCTTC. It encodes CARTGDWGGYTF.

This clone was recorded only once. The rearrangement joins TRBV19 to TRBJ2-6; no clear D gene. Germline CDR1 LNHDA, CDR2 SQIVND (reference sequence). The CDR3 contains 17 residues. V gave up 3 bases and J gave up 2 bases, with 14 bases separating them. The CDR3 loop is CASSMGPTTAGANVLTF. Here the CDR3 DNA reads TGTGCCAGTAGTATGGGCCCAACCACAGCTGGGGCCAACGTCCTGACTTTC.

The chain combines TRBV5-1 with TRBJ2-7; tentative D call: TRBD2 (6 bases). Between the trimmed V and J ends, which lost 4 bases and 0 bases, there was a span of 14 bases. The CDR3 runs 15 residues. Germline V lookup: CDR1 SGHRS, CDR2 YFSETQ. CDR3 bases: TGCGCCAGCAGCACCGGGACTCTCGGCTCCTACGAGCAGTACTTC. Protein: CASSTGTLGSYEQYF.

The CDR3 DNA follows: TGTGCCAGCAGCTTAAGTGGGGCGGTTGACAGGCCTTTCTTAGCCAAAAACATTCAGTACTTC. This gives the protein CASSLSGAVDRPFLAKNIQYF. The J gene is TRBJ2-4, the V gene TRBV7-3; possibly TRBD1 for D (6 bases). The CDR3 spans 21 residues. Looked up from germline, CDR1 is SGHTA and CDR2 is FQGTGA. The V end lost 1 base, the J end lost 0 bases, and 25 bases lay between the germline ends.

The rearrangement joins TRBV13 to TRBJ1-2; a possible D gene is TRBD1 (6 bases). Germline V gene sequence: CDR1 PRHDT, CDR2 FYEKMQ (reference sequence). This CDR3 has 13 residues. Trimming took 2 bases from V and 3 from J, leaving 7 bases between them. The CDR3 DNA reads as TGTGCCAGCAGCTTAAACAGGGACTATGGCTACACCTTC. It codes for CASSLNRDYGYTF.

The chain couples TRBV9 to TRBJ2-5; 7 bases are shared with TRBD2. V trimming: 3 bases; J trimming: 1 base; junction bases outside the gene matches: 3. Per the germline V gene, CDR1 is SGDLS and CDR2 is YYNGEE. This CDR3 has 14 amino acids. The DNA for the CDR3 is TGTGCCAGCAGCGCGACGGGGGGCCAAGAGACCCAGTACTTC. The encoded protein is CASSATGGQETQYF.

The chain couples TRBV6-1 to TRBJ2-3; D may be TRBD2 (5 bases). This CDR3 has 15 residues. V was shortened by 8 bases and J by 0 bases, with 15 bases between the two germline ends. The germline gives CDR1 MNHNS, CDR2 SASEGT. The CDR3 is CASVSERSSTDTQYF. The CDR3 nucleotides are TGTGCCAGCGTCAGTGAGCGGAGTAGCACAGATACGCAGTATTTT.

The chain combines TRBV28 with TRBJ1-5; 9 nucleotides match TRBD1. The germline V gene encodes CDR1 MDHEN and CDR2 SYDVKM. The ends lost 8 bases at V and 5 bases at J; junction bases unmatched: 7. This CDR3 spans 14 amino acids. CDR3 nucleotide sequence: TGTGCCAGCCACCGACAGGGGGGTTATCAGCCCCAGCATTTT. This translates into CASHRQGGYQPQHF.

The genes are TRBV6-6 and TRBJ2-1; D might be TRBD2 (7 bases). The CDR3 consists of 11 residues. The germline gives CDR1 MNHNY, CDR2 SVGAGI (reference sequence). V was trimmed by 4 bases and J by 12 bases, leaving 10 bases between them. CDR3 sequence (DNA): TGTGCCAGCAGTTCGGGGGGCAGGCAGTTCTTC. Protein product: CASSSGGRQFF.

V usage is TRBV6-4 and J usage is TRBJ1-5; possible D gene TRBD1, 6 bases. There are 13 residues in the CDR3. The germline V gene encodes CDR1 MRHNA and CDR2 SNTAGT. Trimming pared 3 bases from V and 6 bases from J, leaving 9 bases between. The CDR3 loop is CASSEQGGQPQHF. The DNA of the CDR3 is TGTGCCAGCAGTGAACAGGGTGGTCAGCCCCAGCATTTT.

This chain joins TRBV5-8 and TRBJ2-7; no clear D gene. The CDR3 contains 12 residues. From germline, CDR1 is SGHTS and CDR2 YDEGEE. Trimming left V 0 bases short and J 6 bases short, with 7 bases between. CDR3 in DNA: TGTGCCAGCAGCTTGGGAGTTGTCGAGCAGTACTTC. The encoded protein is CASSLGVVEQYF.